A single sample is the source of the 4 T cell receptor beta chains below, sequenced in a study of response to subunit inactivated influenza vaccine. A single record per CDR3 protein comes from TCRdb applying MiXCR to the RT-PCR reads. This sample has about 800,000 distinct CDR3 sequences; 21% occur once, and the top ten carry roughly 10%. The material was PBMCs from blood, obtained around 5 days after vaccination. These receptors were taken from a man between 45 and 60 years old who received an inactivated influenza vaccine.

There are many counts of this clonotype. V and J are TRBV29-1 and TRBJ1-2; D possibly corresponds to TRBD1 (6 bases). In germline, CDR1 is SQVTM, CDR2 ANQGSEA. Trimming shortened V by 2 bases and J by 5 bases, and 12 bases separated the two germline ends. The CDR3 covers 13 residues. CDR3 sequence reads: CSVELGADYGYTF. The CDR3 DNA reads TGCAGCGTTGAACTGGGGGCGGATTATGGCTACACCTTC.

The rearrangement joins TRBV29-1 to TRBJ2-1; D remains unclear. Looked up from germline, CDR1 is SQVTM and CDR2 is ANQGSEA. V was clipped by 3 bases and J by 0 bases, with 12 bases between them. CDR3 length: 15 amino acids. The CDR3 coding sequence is TGCAGCGTTGACGCGAGACCGGGCTCCTACAATGAGCAGTTCTTC. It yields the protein CSVDARPGSYNEQFF.

For the CDR3, the DNA is TGCAGCGTTGAACTCGGAGTGGCCCGAGCTGAAGCTTTCTTT. It translates to CSVELGVARAEAFF. The genes are TRBV29-1 and TRBJ1-1; no firm D call. V dropped 2 bases and J dropped 6 bases, with 16 bases sitting between them. Germline V gives CDR1 SQVTM, CDR2 ANQGSEA. The CDR3 is 14 amino acids.

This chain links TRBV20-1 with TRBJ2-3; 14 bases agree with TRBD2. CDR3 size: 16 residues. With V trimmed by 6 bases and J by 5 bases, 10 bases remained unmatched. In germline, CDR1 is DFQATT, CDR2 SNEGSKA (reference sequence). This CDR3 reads CSAWDFGLAGGDTQYF. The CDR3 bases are TGCAGTGCATGGGACTTCGGACTAGCGGGAGGAGATACGCAGTATTTT.